The clone carrying this T cell receptor (beta chain) was observed once. Repertoires were generated with immunoSEQ multiplex PCR, while TCRdb's copy carries only in-frame clones and drops some. This sample carries about 69,000 clones, roughly 80% of them seen once, and the ten largest clones take about 3.1%. This sample is part of a study of control samples from healthy donors and cancer patients. The sequence was collected from a woman in her forties or fifties with lung cancer. Specimen: PBMCs.

CDR3 sequence: CASSAGTPNSPLHF. The CDR3 bases are TGTGCCAGCTCAGCCGGGACCCCGAATTCACCCCTCCACTTT. This chain joins TRBV18 and TRBJ1-6; tentatively, D is TRBD1 (5 bases). The length of the CDR3 is 14 residues. The V gene lost 5 bases and the J gene lost 7 bases, with 12 bases spanning the gap. Germline CDR1 is KGHSH and CDR2 is LQKENI.